Sequencing of this T cell receptor beta chain was carried out in a study of shared clonotypes between healthy human individuals. CDR3 length: 14 residues. Trimming removed 0 bases from V and 8 bases from J, with 12 bases in between. Germline CDR1 and CDR2: SGHRS and YFSETQ. Findings of the study overall: Donor clonotype sharing was expected to depend on sequencing depth.

Comments on this clone: Its antigen is unknown.

Every subset had its genomic DNA shared out evenly among several immunoSEQ plates. Input per replicate PCR of unsorted PBMC was about 300 ng DNA, corresponding to tens of thousands of T cell genomes. Original handling: ImmunoSEQ yielded junction-only sequences lacking quality scores, so filtering differed. The method was immunoSEQ multiplex PCR; TCRdb's version includes in-frame clones alone and lacks a portion of them. V, J and clone size are those of that table, while D and trimming were read from the DNA. The sample lists fewer than 650,000 clones, around 80% occurring once. The sample was PBMCs. The clonotype comes from a woman in her thirties or forties in good health. Some clones in this sample may be carry-over from other donors' samples. The chain employs TRBV5-1 and TRBJ1-5, with a weak D call TRBD1 (6 bases). The chain's CDR3 is CASSLEGGVEPQHF. The CDR3 DNA follows: TGCGCCAGCAGCTTGGAAGGGGGGGTGGAGCCCCAGCATTTT.